This record concerns one T cell receptor (beta chain) sequence. Its antigen remains unidentified. The CDR3 has 17 amino acids. V dropped 6 bases and J dropped 0 bases, with 18 bases sitting between them. Germline CDR1 SNHLY, CDR2 FYNNEI. This entry is derived from a study of neoadjuvant anti-PD-1 for oral cavity cancer. Overall study findings and caveats: PBMC Gini-index clonality exceeded responders' in non-responders post-nivolumab.

Profiled with immunoSEQ multiplex PCR; TCRdb holds only in-frame clones, not every one. Of tens of thousands of clones detected, around 84% appear once; the ten largest clones hold about 3.7%. Time point defined: after neoadjuvant nivolumab, at surgical resection. Specimen: PBMCs, collected after nivolumab (anti-PD-1) treatment. This clonotype was obtained from a person aged 35-80 years with oral cavity squamous cell carcinoma. The V gene is TRBV2, the J gene TRBJ1-5; tentatively, D is TRBD1 (6 bases). The CDR3 nucleotides are TGTGCCAGCAGCAGGACCCGGACAGAAAATAGCAATCAGCCCCAGCATTTT. It specifies CASSRTRTENSNQPQHF.